This T cell receptor (beta chain) was captured by sequencing in a study of T cells after yellow fever vaccination (dated by TCRdb to between 2018 and 2021). Background on the whole study: The SMART-Seq v4 Ultra Low Input RNA kit was used to prepare libraries from fractions with low cell numbers. To track T-cell clones before and after primary and booster YFV17D yellow fever vaccination, bulk TCR alpha and beta repertoires were sequenced longitudinally. The cohort comprised two healthy male donors, one aged 18 to 30 and one aged 30 to 40 years. Blood was collected at multiple timepoints before and after primary and secondary immunization, and bulk PBMC replicates and cell subsets were isolated. The investigation overall reported the following: Most clones expanded after primary vaccination were re-detected after the booster (almost 97% of CD4 and about nine tenths of CD8), suggesting broad memory maintenance. Because abundant contaminating clonotypes from the bulk population could be contained in FACS-sorted repertoires, computational filtering was required. The secondary T-cell response was found to be weaker but faster than the primary response, with a peak reached on day 5 rather than on day 15. A small share of clonotypes occurred in both CD4 and CD8 compartments, likely arising from convergent recombination. Because only a couple of donors were included in the study, the extent to which the findings can be generalized is limited.

Per the publication, the treatment or condition label means: live attenuated yellow fever vaccine strain. A standard Ficoll-Paque protocol was used to isolate PBMCs from peripheral blood. Dynabeads CD4 and CD8 positive selection kits were used to isolate the CD4 and CD8 T-cell fractions. TriZol was used to extract RNA from bulk PBMCs, from CD4 and CD8 fractions, and from dextramer-positive and dextramer-negative fractions. Details on this clonotype: The antigen it binds to is not known. No quality values exist for individual bases; no much larger clone is one base distant.

TCR cDNA was synthesized by 5'RACE template switching, which introduced a universal primer site and unique molecular identifiers. Priming of cDNA synthesis was performed from both the TCR alpha and TCR beta constant segments. Library amplification involved two PCR steps, and the second step added sample barcodes and sequencing adapters. Sequencing of the libraries was done on either Illumina HiSeq 2500 (2x100 bp) or NovaSeq (2x150 bp). As for how the authors treated the data: MIGEC was used to demultiplex reads and collapse the reads into UMI consensus sequences, and MiXCR was used for V(D)J alignment. Vaccine-responding clonotypes were defined with edgeR using replicate PBMC samples, requiring FDR below 0.01 and a log2 fold change above 5 up to day 15. CD4 or CD8 identity was assigned to each bulk clonotype according to whether the clonotype was present at higher abundance in the sequenced CD4 repertoire or the sequenced CD8 repertoire. The public reads were reprocessed in TCRdb via fastp at Q25 and MiXCR, keeping in-frame beta chains. Each entry is one CDR3 protein sequence, shown with its most common DNA and genes. Clone size and V and J calls follow TCRdb, not the original study. In this sample the table shows over 150,000 distinct CDR3 sequences, approximately 6% of which occur a single time. Together, the top ten hold less than 3% of the sample.

The CDR3 covers 12 residues, taking in both the cysteine and the phenylalanine. Left in the record is the CDR3 DNA by itself, 36 bases read in frame from the first base. The germline V end is reduced by 6 bases and the J end by 11 bases; junction bases left unmatched: 9. The clonotype comes from a man between 18 and 35 years old who received the YFV17D yellow fever vaccine. Sample: CD4+ T cells sorted from PBMCs, taken on the day of the first yellow fever vaccination. The sequence joins TRBV12-3 or TRBV12-4 to TRBJ1-1; 7 of the junction bases match TRBD1. The CDR3 protein is CASRPTGSEAFF. The nucleotide sequence is given as TGTGCCAGCAGACCGACAGGGAGTGAGGCTTTCTTT.